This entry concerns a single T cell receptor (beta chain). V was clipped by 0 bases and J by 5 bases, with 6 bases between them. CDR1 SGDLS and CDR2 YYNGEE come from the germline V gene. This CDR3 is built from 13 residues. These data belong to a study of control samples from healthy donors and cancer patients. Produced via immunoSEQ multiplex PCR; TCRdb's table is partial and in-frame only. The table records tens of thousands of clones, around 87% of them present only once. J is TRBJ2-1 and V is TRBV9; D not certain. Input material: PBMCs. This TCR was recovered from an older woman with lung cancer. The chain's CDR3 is CASSVAVNNEQFF. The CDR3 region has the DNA TGTGCCAGCAGCGTAGCGGTCAACAATGAGCAGTTCTTC.